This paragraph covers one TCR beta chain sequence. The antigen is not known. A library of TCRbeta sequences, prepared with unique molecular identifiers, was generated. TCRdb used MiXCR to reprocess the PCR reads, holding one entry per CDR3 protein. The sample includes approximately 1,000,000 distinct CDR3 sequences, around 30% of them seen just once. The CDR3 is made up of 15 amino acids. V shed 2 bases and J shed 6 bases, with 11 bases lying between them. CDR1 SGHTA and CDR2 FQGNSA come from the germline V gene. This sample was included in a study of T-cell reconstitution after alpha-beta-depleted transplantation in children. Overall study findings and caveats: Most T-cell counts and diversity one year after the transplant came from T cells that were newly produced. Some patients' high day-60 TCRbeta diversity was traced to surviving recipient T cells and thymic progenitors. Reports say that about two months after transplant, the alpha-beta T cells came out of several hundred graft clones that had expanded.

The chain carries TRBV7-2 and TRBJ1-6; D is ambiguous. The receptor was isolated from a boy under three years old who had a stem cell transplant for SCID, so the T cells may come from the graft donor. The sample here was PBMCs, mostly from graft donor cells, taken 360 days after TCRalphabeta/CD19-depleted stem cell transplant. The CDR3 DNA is TGTGCCAGCAGCTTAATCGGACGGACTAATTCACCCCTCCACTTT. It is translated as CASSLIGRTNSPLHF.